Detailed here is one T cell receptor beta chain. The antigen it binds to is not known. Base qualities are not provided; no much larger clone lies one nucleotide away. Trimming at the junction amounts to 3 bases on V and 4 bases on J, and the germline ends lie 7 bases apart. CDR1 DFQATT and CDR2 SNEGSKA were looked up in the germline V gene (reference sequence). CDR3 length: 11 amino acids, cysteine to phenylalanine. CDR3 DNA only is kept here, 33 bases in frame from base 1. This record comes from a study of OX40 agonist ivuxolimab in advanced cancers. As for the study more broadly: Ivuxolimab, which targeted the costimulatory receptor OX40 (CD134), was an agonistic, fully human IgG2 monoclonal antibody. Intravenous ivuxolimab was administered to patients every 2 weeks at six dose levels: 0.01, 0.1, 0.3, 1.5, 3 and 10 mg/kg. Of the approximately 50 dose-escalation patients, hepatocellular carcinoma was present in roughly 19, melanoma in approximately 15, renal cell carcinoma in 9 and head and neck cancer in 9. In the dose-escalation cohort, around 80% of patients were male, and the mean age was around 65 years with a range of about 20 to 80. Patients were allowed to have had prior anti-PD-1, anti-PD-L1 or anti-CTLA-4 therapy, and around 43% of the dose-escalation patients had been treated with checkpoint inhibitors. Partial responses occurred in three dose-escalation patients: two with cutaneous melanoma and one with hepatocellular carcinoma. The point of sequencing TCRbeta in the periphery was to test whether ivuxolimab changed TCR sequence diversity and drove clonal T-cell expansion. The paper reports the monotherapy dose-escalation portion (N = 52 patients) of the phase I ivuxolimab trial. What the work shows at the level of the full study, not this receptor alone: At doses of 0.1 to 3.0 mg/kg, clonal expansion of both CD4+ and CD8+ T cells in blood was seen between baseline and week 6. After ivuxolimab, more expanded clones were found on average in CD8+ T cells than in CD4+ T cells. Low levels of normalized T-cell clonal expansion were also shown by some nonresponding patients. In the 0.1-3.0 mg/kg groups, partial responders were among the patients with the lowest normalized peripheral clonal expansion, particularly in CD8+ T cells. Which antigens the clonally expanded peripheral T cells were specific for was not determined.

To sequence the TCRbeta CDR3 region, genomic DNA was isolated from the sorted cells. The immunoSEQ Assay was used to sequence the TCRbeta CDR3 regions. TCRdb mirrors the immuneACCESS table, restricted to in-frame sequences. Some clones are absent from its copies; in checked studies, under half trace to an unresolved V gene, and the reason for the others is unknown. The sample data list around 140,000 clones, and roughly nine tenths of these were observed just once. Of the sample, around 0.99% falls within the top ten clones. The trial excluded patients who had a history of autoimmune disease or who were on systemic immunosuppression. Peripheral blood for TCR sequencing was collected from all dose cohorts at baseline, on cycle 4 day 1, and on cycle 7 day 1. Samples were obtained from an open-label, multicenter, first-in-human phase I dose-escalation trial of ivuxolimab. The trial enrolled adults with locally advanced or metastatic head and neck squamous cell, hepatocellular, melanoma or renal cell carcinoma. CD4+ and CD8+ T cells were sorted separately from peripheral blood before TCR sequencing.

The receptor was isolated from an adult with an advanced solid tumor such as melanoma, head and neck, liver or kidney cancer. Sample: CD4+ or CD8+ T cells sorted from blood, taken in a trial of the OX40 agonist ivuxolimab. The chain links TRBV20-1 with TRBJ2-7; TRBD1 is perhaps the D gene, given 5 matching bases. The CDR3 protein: CSASQGYEQYF. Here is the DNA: TGCAGTGCTAGTCAGGGTTACGAGCAGTACTTC.